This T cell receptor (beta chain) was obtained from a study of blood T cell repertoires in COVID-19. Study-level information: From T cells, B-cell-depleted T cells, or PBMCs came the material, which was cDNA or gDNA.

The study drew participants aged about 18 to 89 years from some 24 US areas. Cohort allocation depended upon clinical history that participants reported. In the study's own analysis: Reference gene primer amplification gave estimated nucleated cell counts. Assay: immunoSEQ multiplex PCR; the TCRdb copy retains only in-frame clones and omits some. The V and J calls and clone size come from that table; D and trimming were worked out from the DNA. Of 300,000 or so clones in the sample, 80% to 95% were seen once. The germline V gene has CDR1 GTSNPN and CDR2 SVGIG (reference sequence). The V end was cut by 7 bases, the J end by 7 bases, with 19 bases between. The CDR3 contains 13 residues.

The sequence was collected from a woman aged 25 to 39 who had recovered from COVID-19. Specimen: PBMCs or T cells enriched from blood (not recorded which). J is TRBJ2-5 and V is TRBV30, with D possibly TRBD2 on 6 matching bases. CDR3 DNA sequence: TGTGCCTCCTATAGCGGTCCCGGTAGGACCCAGTACTTC. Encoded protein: CASYSGPGRTQYF.